The 15 T cell receptor beta chains reported below all come from one sample, sequenced in a study of blood T cell repertoires in COVID-19. Profiling relied on immunoSEQ multiplex PCR, and the TCRdb table lists in-frame clones only, not all of them. The sample gives about 94,000 clones, 80% of which show up once; around 20% is in the top ten. Sample: peripheral blood. The receptors come from a human donor in a cohort sampled during active COVID-19.

The chain uses TRBV28 and TRBJ2-3; TRBD2 agrees at 9 bases. This CDR3 is 15 amino acids long. J lost 8 bases, V lost 1 base, and 7 bases had no gene match. Germline CDR1 MDHEN, CDR2 SYDVKM. The CDR3 DNA is TGTGCCAGCAGTTTATTGACTAGCGGTGTGGGTACGCAGTATTTT. This gives the protein CASSLLTSGVGTQYF.

This sequence joins TRBV10-3 and TRBJ2-3; D gene ambiguous. Looked up from germline, CDR1 is ENHRY and CDR2 is SYGVKD. The CDR3 is made up of 12 amino acids. Trimming left V 6 bases short and J 7 bases short, with 11 bases between. The CDR3 spells CAISKDYNTQYF. The DNA of the CDR3 is TGTGCCATCAGCAAAGATTACAATACGCAGTATTTT.

The chain joins TRBV19 to TRBJ2-2, with D perhaps matching TRBD1 (6 bases). The CDR3 runs to 15 residues. CDR1 LNHDA and CDR2 SQIVND come from the germline V gene (reference sequence). V lost 4 bases, J lost 1 base, and 10 bases lay in between. The CDR3 nucleotides read TGTGCCAGTAGTAGGAGAGGGGGGAACACCGGGGAGCTGTTTTTT. It codes for CASSRRGGNTGELFF.

The chain joins TRBV9 to TRBJ2-1, with D hard to call. The CDR3 is 15 residues long. The germline gives CDR1 SGDLS, CDR2 YYNGEE. Trimming removed 0 bases from V and 0 bases from J, with 7 bases in between. CDR3 bases: TGTGCCAGCAGCGTAGGCACAAGCTCCTACAATGAGCAGTTCTTC. It encodes CASSVGTSSYNEQFF.

V is TRBV15 and J is TRBJ1-1; 10 bases match TRBD1. The germline V gene encodes CDR1 LNHNV and CDR2 YYDKDF (reference sequence). This CDR3 is 15 amino acids long. V shed 5 bases, J shed 4 bases, and the junction held 7 bases outside the gene matches. The chain's CDR3 is CATSRDRDRGTEAFF. CDR3 coding DNA: TGTGCCACCAGCCGCGATAGGGACAGGGGCACTGAAGCTTTCTTT.

This clone was recorded only once. V is TRBV7-2 and J is TRBJ2-2; D is perhaps TRBD2 (5 bases). The V end lost 3 bases, the J end lost 2 bases, and 10 bases lay between the germline ends. Germline V gives CDR1 SGHTA, CDR2 FQGNSA. CDR3 length: 15 residues. The CDR3 DNA reads as TGTGCCAGCAGCTTGAGGCGGGCTAACACCGGGGAGCTGTTTTTT. Translating gives CASSLRRANTGELFF. The whole variable domain, remainder taken from reference TRBV7-2 and TRBJ2-2, is GAGVSQSPSNKVTEKGKDVELRCDPISGHTALYWYRQSLGQGLEFLIYFQGNSAPDKSGLPSDRFSAERTGGSVSTLTIQRTQQEDSAVYLCASSLRRANTGELFFGEGSRLTVL.

This chain links TRBV6-5 with TRBJ1-6; tentative D call: TRBD1 (5 bases). The V gene's germline CDR1 is MNHEY and CDR2 SVGAGI. The CDR3 is made up of 16 amino acids. Trimming shortened V by 3 bases and J by 4 bases, and 13 bases separated the two germline ends. The CDR3 region is CASSYGFRVYNSPLHF. The CDR3 nucleotides are TGTGCCAGCAGTTATGGGTTCAGGGTTTATAATTCACCCCTCCACTTT.

V usage is TRBV11-2 and J usage is TRBJ2-7; perhaps TRBD1 as D (7 bases). Per germline, CDR1 SGHAT and CDR2 FQNNGV. V gave up 5 bases and J gave up 3 bases, with 14 bases separating them. The CDR3 has 14 residues. CDR3 in amino acids: CASSRGQGGYEQYF. CDR3 nucleotide sequence: TGTGCCAGCAGCCGGGGGCAGGGGGGCTACGAGCAGTACTTC. The full variable domain, rest sourced from reference TRBV11-2 and TRBJ2-7, is EAGVAQSPRYKIIEKRQSVAFWCNPISGHATLYWYQQILGQGPKLLIQFQNNGVVDDSQLPKDRFSAERLKGVDSTLKIQPAKLEDSAVYLCASSRGQGGYEQYFGPGTRLTVT.

The V call is TRBV19, the J call TRBJ1-1, with D possibly matching TRBD1 (6 bases). This CDR3 is built from 16 residues. V lost 3 bases and J 1 base, leaving 15 bases between the germline ends. Germline CDR1 and CDR2: LNHDA and SQIVND (reference sequence). The CDR3 DNA follows: TGTGCCAGTAGTATTAACCTTGGGACAAGGAACACTGAAGCTTTCTTT. It translates to CASSINLGTRNTEAFF.

Only a few counts were recorded for this clone. CDR3 sequence reads: CASRPTENQPQHF. As DNA, the CDR3 is TGTGCCAGTAGGCCGACAGAAAATCAGCCCCAGCATTTT. This chain links TRBV19 with TRBJ1-5; weak D call: TRBD1 (5 bases). Trimming left V 6 bases short and J 4 bases short, with 10 bases between. This CDR3 comprises 13 residues. Germline loops: CDR1 LNHDA, CDR2 SQIVND (reference sequence).

The chain links TRBV5-1 to TRBJ2-7; 8 nucleotides agree with TRBD1. CDR3 length: 15 residues. V lost 3 bases, J lost 5 bases, and 10 bases stayed unmatched. The V gene's germline CDR1 is SGHRS and CDR2 YFSETQ. The CDR3 sequence is CASSSGAQGAHEQYF. The DNA for the CDR3 is TGCGCCAGCAGCTCGGGGGCCCAGGGGGCCCACGAGCAGTACTTC.

In its sample, this clone was seen a few times. This chain uses TRBV7-8 with TRBJ1-1; D remains ambiguous. The V gene's germline CDR1 is SGHVS and CDR2 FQNEAQ. This CDR3 is 14 amino acids long. V shed 0 bases and J shed 6 bases, with 11 bases lying between them. DNA of the CDR3: TGTGCCAGCAGCTTAGCGCGGGTAGTCTCTGAAGCTTTCTTT. It yields the protein CASSLARVVSEAFF.

This clone was seen a single time. The rearrangement uses TRBV5-1 and TRBJ1-3; 8 bases map to TRBD1. With V trimmed by 0 bases and J by 3 bases, 2 bases remained unmatched. Germline CDR1 is SGHRS and CDR2 is YFSETQ. This CDR3 is built from 15 residues. The CDR3 region has the DNA TGCGCCAGCAGCTTGGAGACAGGGGTTGGAAACACCATATATTTT. Its translation: CASSLETGVGNTIYF.

The V gene is TRBV3-1 (or the pseudogene TRBV3-2), the J gene TRBJ1-6; 7 nucleotides align to TRBD1. The CDR3 has 14 residues. The J segment lost 9 bases and the V segment lost 1 base, leaving 3 bases of the junction unmatched. Germline V gene data show CDR1 as LGHDT and CDR2 as YNNKEL (reference sequence). The CDR3 DNA sequence: TGTGCCAGCAGCCAAGGAGGGGGCGTTTCACCCCTCCACTTT. Translated: CASSQGGGVSPLHF.

The chain joins TRBV10-3 to TRBJ2-5; D gene unclear. Trimming removed 0 bases at V and 7 bases at J, with 9 bases between. This CDR3 contains 13 residues. Germline V gene sequence: CDR1 ENHRY, CDR2 SYGVKD. Written as DNA, the CDR3 is TGTGCCATCAGTGAGTCAGCTAACCCGACCCAGTACTTC. Its protein is CAISESANPTQYF.